This entry concerns a single T cell receptor (beta chain). Its specificity is not known. The time point: cycle 4 day 1 (C4D1), after more than five weeks of nivolumab. Every patient was affected by relapse after autologous stem cell transplantation, while exposure to brentuximab vedotin was not uniform. These data come from a study of PD-1 blockade in classical Hodgkin lymphoma. The table came from immunoSEQ multiplex PCR; TCRdb's copy has only in-frame clones and leaves some out. Of about 94,000 clones listed, about 93% are singletons. Overall study findings and caveats: By C4D1, CD4+ diversity increased significantly, especially in complete responders.

Sequencing used peripheral blood mononuclear cells (PBMCs), obtained before the fourth cycle of nivolumab. This clonotype was sampled from a human donor with classical Hodgkin lymphoma.

The CDR3 here is CASSMTSGWNTGELFF. The CDR3 DNA sequence: TGCGCCAGCAGCATGACTAGCGGGTGGAACACCGGGGAGCTGTTTTTT. The J gene is TRBJ2-2, the V gene TRBV5-1; 10 bases align to TRBD2. J lost 1 base, V lost 4 bases, and 4 bases had no gene match. CDR3 size: 16 residues. The germline V gene has CDR1 SGHRS and CDR2 YFSETQ.